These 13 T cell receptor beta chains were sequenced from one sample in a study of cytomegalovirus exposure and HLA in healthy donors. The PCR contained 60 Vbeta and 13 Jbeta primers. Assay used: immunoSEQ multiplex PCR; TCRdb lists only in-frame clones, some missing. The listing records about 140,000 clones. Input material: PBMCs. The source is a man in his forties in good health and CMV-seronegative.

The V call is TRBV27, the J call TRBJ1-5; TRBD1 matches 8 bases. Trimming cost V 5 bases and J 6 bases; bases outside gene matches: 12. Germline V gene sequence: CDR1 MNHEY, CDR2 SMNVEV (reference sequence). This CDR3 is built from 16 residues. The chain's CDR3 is CASSATWTGKGQPQHF. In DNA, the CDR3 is TGTGCCAGCAGTGCGACCTGGACAGGGAAGGGTCAGCCCCAGCATTTT.

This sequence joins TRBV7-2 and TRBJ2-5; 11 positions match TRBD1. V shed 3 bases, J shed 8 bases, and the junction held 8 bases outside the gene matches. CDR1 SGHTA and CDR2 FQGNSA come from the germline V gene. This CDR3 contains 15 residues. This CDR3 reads CASSLTPGTGGTQYF. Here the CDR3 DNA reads TGTGCCAGCAGCTTGACTCCCGGGACAGGGGGAACCCAGTACTTC.

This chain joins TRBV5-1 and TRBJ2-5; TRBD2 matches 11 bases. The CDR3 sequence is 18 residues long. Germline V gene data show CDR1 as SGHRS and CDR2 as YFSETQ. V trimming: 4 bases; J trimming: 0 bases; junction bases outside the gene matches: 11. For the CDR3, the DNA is TGCGCCAGCAGCCCCTCTCTCACTAGCGGGGGCTACCAAGAGACCCAGTACTTC. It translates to CASSPSLTSGGYQETQYF.

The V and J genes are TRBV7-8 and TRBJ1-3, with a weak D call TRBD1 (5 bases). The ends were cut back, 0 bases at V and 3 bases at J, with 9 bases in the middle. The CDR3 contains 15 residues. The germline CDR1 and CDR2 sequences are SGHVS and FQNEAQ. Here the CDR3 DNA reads TGTGCCAGCAGCTTAGCGCAGGGAAATGGAAACACCATATATTTT. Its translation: CASSLAQGNGNTIYF. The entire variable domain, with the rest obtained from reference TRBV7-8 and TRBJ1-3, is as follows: GAGVSQSPRYKVAKRGQDVALRCDPISGHVSLFWYQQALGQGPEFLTYFQNEAQLDKSGLPSDRFFAERPEGSVSTLKIQRTQQEDSAVYLCASSLAQGNGNTIYFGEGSWLTVV.

DNA for the CDR3: TGCGCCAGCAGCTTGGACGCTAGCGATGAGCAGTTCTTC. This translates into CASSLDASDEQFF. This sequence joins TRBV5-1 and TRBJ2-1; tentatively, D is TRBD2 (6 bases). The V end was cut by 0 bases, the J end by 8 bases, with 9 bases between. Germline V CDR1 and CDR2: SGHRS, YFSETQ. This CDR3 spans 13 amino acids.

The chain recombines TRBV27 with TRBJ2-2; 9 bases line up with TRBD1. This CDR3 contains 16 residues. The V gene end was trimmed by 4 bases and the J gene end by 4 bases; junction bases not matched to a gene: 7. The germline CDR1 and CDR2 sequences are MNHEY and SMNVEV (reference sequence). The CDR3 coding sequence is TGTGCCAGCAGTTCAGCCGGGACAGGGACCACCGGGGAGCTGTTTTTT. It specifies CASSSAGTGTTGELFF.

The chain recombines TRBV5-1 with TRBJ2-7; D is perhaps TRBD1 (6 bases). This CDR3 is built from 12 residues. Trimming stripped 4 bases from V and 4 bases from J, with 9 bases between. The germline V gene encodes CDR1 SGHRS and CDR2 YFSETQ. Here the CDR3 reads CASSGGRYEQYF. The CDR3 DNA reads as TGCGCCAGCAGCGGGGGCAGGTACGAGCAGTACTTC.

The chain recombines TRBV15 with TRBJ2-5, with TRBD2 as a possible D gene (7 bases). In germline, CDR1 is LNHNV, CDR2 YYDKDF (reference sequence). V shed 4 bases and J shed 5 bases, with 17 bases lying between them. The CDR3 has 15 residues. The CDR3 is CATSIERGGLETQYF. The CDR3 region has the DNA TGTGCCACCAGCATCGAAAGGGGGGGCCTGGAGACCCAGTACTTC.

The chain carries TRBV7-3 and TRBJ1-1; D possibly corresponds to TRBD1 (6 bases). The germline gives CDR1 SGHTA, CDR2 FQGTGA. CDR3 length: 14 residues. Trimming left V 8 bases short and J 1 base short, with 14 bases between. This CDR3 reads CASAAGGGNTEAFF. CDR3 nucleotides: TGTGCCAGCGCCGCGGGAGGGGGGAACACTGAAGCTTTCTTT.

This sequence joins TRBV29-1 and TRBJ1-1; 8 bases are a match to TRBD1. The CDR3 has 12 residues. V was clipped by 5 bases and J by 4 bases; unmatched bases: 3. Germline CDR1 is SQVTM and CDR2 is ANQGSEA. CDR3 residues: CSVRTGFTEAFF. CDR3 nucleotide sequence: TGCAGCGTTCGGACAGGGTTCACTGAAGCTTTCTTT. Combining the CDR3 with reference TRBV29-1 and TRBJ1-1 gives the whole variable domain SAVISQKPSRDICQRGTSLTIQCQVDSQVTMMFWYRQQPGQSLTLIATANQGSEATYESGFVIDKFPISRPNLTFSTLTVSNMSPEDSSIYLCSVRTGFTEAFFGQGTRLTVV.

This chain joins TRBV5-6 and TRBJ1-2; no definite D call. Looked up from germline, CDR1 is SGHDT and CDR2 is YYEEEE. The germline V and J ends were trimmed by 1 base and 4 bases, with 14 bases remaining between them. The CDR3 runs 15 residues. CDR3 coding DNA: TGTGCCAGCAGCTTGTATTCAGGAAATGCCTATGGCTACACCTTC. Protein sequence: CASSLYSGNAYGYTF.

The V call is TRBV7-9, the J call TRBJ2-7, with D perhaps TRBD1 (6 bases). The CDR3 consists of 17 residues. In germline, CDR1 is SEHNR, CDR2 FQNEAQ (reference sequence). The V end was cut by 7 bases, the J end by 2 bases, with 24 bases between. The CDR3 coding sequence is TGTGCCAGCAAGCTTGATACAGGGTCGTCTTGGGCCTACGAGCAGTACTTC. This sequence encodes CASKLDTGSSWAYEQYF.

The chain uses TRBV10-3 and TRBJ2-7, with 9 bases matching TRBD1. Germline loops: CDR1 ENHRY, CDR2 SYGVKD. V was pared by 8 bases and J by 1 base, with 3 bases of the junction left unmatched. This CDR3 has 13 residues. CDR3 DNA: TGTGCCATCCGGGACAGGGATTCCTACGAGCAGTACTTC. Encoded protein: CAIRDRDSYEQYF.